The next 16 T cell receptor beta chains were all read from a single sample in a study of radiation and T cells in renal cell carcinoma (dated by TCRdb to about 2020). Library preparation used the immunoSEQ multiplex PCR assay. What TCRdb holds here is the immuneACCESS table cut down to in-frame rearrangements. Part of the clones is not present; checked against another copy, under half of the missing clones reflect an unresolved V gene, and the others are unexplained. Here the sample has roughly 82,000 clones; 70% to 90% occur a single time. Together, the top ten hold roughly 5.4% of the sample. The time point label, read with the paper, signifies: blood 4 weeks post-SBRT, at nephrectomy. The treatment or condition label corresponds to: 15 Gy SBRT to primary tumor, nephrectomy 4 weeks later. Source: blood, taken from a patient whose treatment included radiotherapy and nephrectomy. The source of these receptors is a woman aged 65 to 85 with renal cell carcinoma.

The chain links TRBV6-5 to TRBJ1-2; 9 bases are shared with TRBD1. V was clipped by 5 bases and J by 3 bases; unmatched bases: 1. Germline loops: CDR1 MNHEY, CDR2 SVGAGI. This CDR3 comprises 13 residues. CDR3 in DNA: TGTGCCAGCAGTCGACAGGGGGACTATGGCTACACCTTC. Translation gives CASSRQGDYGYTF.

CDR3 nucleotides: TGTGCCAGCAGCGTAGATACAGGGTTCACCGGGGAGCTGTTTTTT. Translating it yields CASSVDTGFTGELFF. The gene calls are TRBV9 and TRBJ2-2; D may be TRBD1 (6 bases). Germline CDR1 and CDR2: SGDLS and YYNGEE. Trimming shortened V by 0 bases and J by 4 bases, and 10 bases separated the two germline ends. The CDR3 sequence is 15 residues long.

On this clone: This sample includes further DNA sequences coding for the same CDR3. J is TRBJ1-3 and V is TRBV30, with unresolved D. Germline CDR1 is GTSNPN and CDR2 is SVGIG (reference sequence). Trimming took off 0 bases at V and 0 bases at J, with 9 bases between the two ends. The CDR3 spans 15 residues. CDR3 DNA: TGTGCCTGGAGTGTGGGGAGGAGCTCTGGAAACACCATATATTTT. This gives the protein CAWSVGRSSGNTIYF.

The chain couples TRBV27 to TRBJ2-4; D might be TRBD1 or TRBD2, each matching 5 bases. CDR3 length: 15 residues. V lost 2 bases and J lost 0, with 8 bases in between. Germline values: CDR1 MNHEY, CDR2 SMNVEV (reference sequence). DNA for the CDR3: TGTGCCAGCAGTTTAAGGGGAGTAGCCAAAAACATTCAGTACTTC. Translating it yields CASSLRGVAKNIQYF.

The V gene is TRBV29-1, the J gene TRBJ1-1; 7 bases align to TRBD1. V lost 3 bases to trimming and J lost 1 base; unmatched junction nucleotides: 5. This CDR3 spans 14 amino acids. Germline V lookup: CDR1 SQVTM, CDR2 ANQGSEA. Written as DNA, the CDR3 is TGCAGCGTTGACAGGGGGATACCGAACACTGAAGCTTTCTTT. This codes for CSVDRGIPNTEAFF.

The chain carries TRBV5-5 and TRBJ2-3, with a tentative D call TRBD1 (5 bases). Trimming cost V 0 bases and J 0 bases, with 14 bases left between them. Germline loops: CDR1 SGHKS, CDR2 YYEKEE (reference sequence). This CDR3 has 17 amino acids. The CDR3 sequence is CASSLEGSPWSTDTQYF. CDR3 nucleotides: TGTGCCAGCAGCTTGGAGGGGTCACCCTGGAGCACAGATACGCAGTATTTT.

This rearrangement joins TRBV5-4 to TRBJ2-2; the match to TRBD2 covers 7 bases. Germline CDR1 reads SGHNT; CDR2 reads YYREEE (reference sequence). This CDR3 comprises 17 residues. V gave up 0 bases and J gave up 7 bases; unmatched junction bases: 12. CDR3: CASSLAGGAGMDGELFF. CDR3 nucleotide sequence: TGTGCCAGCAGCTTGGCCGGGGGAGCGGGGATGGACGGGGAGCTGTTTTTT.

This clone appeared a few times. In nucleotides, the CDR3 is TGTGCCAGTAGTAGATCACAGGGGGAGACCCAGTACTTC. Its protein product is CASSRSQGETQYF. The chain is built from TRBV19 and TRBJ2-5; 7 bases are shared with TRBD1. The J segment lost 5 bases and the V segment lost 4 bases, leaving 4 bases of the junction unmatched. The CDR3 loop spans 13 amino acids. Germline values: CDR1 LNHDA, CDR2 SQIVND (reference sequence).

CDR3 nucleotide sequence: TGTGCCAGCAGCCTACTGGGGGCCCAGCATTTT. As protein: CASSLLGAQHF. The chain employs TRBV6-1 and TRBJ1-5; D possibly corresponds to TRBD1 (5 bases). V was clipped by 6 bases and J by 11 bases, with 11 bases between them. The CDR3 has 11 amino acids. Per the germline V gene, CDR1 is MNHNS and CDR2 is SASEGT.

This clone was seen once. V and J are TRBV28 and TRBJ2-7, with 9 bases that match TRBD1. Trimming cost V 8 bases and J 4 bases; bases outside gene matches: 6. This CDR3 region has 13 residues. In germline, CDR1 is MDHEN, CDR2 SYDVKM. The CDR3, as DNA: TGTGCCAGCCACAGGGGGCTGTTATACGAGCAGTACTTC. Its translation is CASHRGLLYEQYF.

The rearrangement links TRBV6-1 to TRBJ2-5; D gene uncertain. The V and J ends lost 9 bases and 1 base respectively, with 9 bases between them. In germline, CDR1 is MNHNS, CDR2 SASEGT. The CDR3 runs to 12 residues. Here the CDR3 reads CASGRIQETQYF. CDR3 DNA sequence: TGTGCCAGTGGACGGATCCAAGAGACCCAGTACTTC.

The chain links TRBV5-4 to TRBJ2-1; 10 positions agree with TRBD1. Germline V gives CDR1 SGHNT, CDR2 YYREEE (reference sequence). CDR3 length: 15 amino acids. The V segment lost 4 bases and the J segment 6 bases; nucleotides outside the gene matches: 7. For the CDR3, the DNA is TGTGCCAGCAGCCCACCGGGACAGGGGCTCAATGAGCAGTTCTTC. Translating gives CASSPPGQGLNEQFF.

The CDR3 loop reads CASSKWAWDSRQETQYF. In DNA form, the CDR3 reads TGTGCCAGCAGCAAATGGGCCTGGGACAGCCGACAAGAGACCCAGTACTTC. The V call is TRBV21-1, the J call TRBJ2-5; TRBD1 is the table's D call, not checked against the DNA. TRBV21-1 is a pseudogene locus. The CDR3 is 17 amino acids.

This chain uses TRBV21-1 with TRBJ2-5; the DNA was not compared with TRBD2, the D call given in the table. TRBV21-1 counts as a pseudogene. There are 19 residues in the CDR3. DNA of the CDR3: TGTGCCAGCAGCAATAGGGTACCGTACGGGGGGGACCCCCAAGAGACCCAGTACTTC. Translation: CASSNRVPYGGDPQETQYF.

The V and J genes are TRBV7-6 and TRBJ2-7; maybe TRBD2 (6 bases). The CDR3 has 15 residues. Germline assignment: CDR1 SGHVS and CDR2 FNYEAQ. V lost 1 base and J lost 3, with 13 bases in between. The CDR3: CASSLGSGVGYEQYF. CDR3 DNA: TGTGCCAGCAGCTTAGGGTCGGGGGTCGGCTACGAGCAGTACTTC.

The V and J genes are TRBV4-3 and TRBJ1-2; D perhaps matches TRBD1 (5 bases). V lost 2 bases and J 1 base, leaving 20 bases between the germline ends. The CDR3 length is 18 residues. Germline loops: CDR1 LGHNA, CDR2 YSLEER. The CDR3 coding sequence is TGCGCCAGCAGCCAAACCGGGATCGCCAAGGGGAATAACTATGGCTACACCTTC. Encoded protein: CASSQTGIAKGNNYGYTF.